This T cell receptor (beta chain) was sequenced in a study (dated by TCRdb to the mid-2010s). Context from the whole study: The study examined whether tumor-infiltrating Tregs in breast cancer are drawn from blood Tregs or arise in situ by conversion from other CD4+ T cell subsets. Overall study results and their limits: The larger-cohort validation was restricted to a single TCR beta V-J rearrangement rather than whole repertoires. The greatest overlap of tumor-infiltrating Treg TCR alpha and beta sequences was observed with tumor naive CD4+ T cells, followed by blood naive CD4+ T cells. Tumor memory CD4+ T cell TCR gene usage was found to cluster with blood and lymph node memory CD4+ cells and with lymph node naive CD4+ cells.

The Miltenyi Naive CD4+ T Cell Isolation kit was used to purify naive CD4+ T cells, and CD25 microbeads were used to remove Tregs. Tregs, naive and memory CD4+ T cells from tumor, blood and ipsilateral draining lymph nodes of about 5 breast cancer patients underwent full-length TCR alpha and beta sequencing. Ficoll density gradient centrifugation was used to isolate mononuclear cells from either lymph nodes or around 51 ml of peripheral blood. Sorted cell populations were confirmed by FACS to exceed 90% purity. The V end loses 4 bases and the J end loses 6 bases, and a stretch of 13 bases separates them. From the germline V gene (reference sequence), CDR1 is WNHNN and CDR2 is SYGVQD. The CDR3 starts with the cysteine, ends with the phenylalanine, and has 14 residues. Of all the DNA, just the CDR3 is kept, 42 bases in frame from base 1. Full-length TCR variable regions were amplified by 5' RACE PCR using constant-region reverse primers, and then by semi-nested PCR using Nested Universal Primer A. The ReliaPrep RNA Cell Miniprep System was used to extract total RNA, which was then reverse transcribed into 5'RACE-ready cDNA with the SMARTer RACE 5'/3' Kit. Multiplex adaptors were used to barcode full-length TCR alpha and beta libraries, and the barcoded libraries were sequenced on an Illumina MiSeq. The original methods were these. For each of nine subset-tissue groups, sequencing data from the five patients were pooled, and the groups were compared by unsupervised clustering of TCR gene usage. The Morisita-Horn index, with shared sequences weighted by their contribution to each repertoire, was used to calculate repertoire similarity. The raw public reads went through TCRdb reprocessing: fastp at Q25, MiXCR clone calling, in-frame beta chains kept. Rows with a matching CDR3 protein are joined into one entry that keeps the most common DNA and genes. These V and J calls rely on TCRdb rather than the paper's analysis. The sample includes tens of thousands of distinct CDR3 sequences, with more than 15% observed a single time. Approximately 2.5% of the sample goes to the ten largest clones.

Only a few counts were recorded for this clonotype. This clone's antigen is unknown. No base qualities exist here, and no much larger clone lies one base off it. The sequence was collected from a female donor with breast cancer. The chain links TRBV10-1 with TRBJ2-1; the D assignment is uncertain and may be TRBD1 or TRBD2, with 5 bases supporting each. The sample consisted of naive CD4+ T cells sorted from blood. The sample's cell subset or site label, in plain terms: naive CD4+ T cells, CD4+CD45RA+CD25-. The DNA is as follows: TGCGCCAGCAGTGGGGGCCTAGCCGGCAATGAGCAGTTCTTC. Protein translation: CASSGGLAGNEQFF.